This TCR beta chain is from a study of T cell responses to AZD1222 COVID-19 vaccine. Across the whole study: Second-dose groups at about 4 or about 12 weeks were pooled. Study observations and caveats: Females outnumbered males among donors, who were mostly white British; clonal diversity was possibly underestimated. Researchers took repertoire samples only after the peak T cell response had come.

Sequencing used immunoSEQ multiplex PCR; TCRdb keeps in-frame clones, though not all of them. The sample contains just over 95,000 clones, approximately 91% of which appear only once. CDR3 length equals 20 residues. The V and J ends lost 7 bases and 0 bases, in that order; junction bases with no gene match: 18. Germline CDR1 reads WNHNN; CDR2 reads SYGVQD (reference sequence). A note on this clone: Its antigen is as yet unknown.

Sample: peripheral blood, taken on day 0 of AZD1222 vaccination. This sequence joins TRBV10-1 and TRBJ2-7; 13 bases line up with TRBD2. The clonotype was recovered from an adult in good health. The CDR3 DNA sequence: TGCGCCAGCAACAAAACAACAAGGACTAGCGGGGGCCTCAGCTCCTACGAGCAGTACTTC. Protein: CASNKTTRTSGGLSSYEQYF.